Listed here are 21 T cell receptor beta chains from one sample, sequenced in a study of early stage breast cancer tumors. The protocol was immunoSEQ multiplex PCR, while the TCRdb copy is restricted to in-frame clones and leaves out a portion. Of about 36,000 clones detected, approximately 69% appear once; the ten largest clones hold roughly 7%. Sequences were obtained from blood. Receptors were obtained from a person aged 60 to 70 with breast cancer.

The CDR3 is CASSSTGVTNEKLFF. The CDR3 DNA sequence: TGTGCCAGCAGTTCCACAGGGGTGACTAATGAAAAACTGTTTTTT. The chain combines TRBV27 with TRBJ1-4, with 7 positions matching TRBD1. Germline CDR1 reads MNHEY; CDR2 reads SMNVEV (reference sequence). There are 15 residues in the CDR3. The V and J ends lost 4 bases and 2 bases, in that order; junction bases with no gene match: 4.

The rearrangement uses TRBV19 and TRBJ2-7, with TRBD1 identical over 9 bases. Trimming removed 3 bases from V and 7 bases from J; junction bases left unmatched: 10. The CDR3 runs 15 residues. Germline CDR1 is LNHDA and CDR2 is SQIVND (reference sequence). The CDR3 is CASSMAGQGGREQYF. CDR3 DNA: TGTGCCAGTAGTATGGCGGGACAGGGCGGACGTGAGCAGTACTTC. Using reference TRBV19 and TRBJ2-7 for the parts outside the CDR3, the full variable domain is DGGITQSPKYLFRKEGQNVTLSCEQNLNHDAMYWYRQDPGQGLRLIYYSQIVNDFQKGDIAEGYSVSREKKESFPLTVTSAQKNPTAFYLCASSMAGQGGREQYFGPGTRLTVT.

The chain joins TRBV2 to TRBJ1-2; TRBD1 aligns across 7 bases. From germline, CDR1 is SNHLY and CDR2 FYNNEI. The CDR3 is made up of 11 amino acids. The trim removed 9 bases at V and 7 bases at J, leaving 5 bases unmatched. CDR3 DNA: TGTGCCAGGCTCAGGGGGGGTGGCTACACCTTC. It translates to CARLRGGGYTF.

The gene calls are TRBV4-1 and TRBJ1-4; 10 nucleotides agree with TRBD1. The CDR3 runs to 17 residues. Germline V CDR1 and CDR2: MGHRA, YSYEKL. Germline trimming cut 1 base from V and 7 bases from J; bases unmatched to any gene: 9. CDR3 sequence reads: CASSQGGLGQGSEKLFF. The CDR3, as DNA: TGCGCCAGCAGCCAAGGAGGTTTGGGACAGGGGAGTGAAAAACTGTTTTTT.

This CDR3 is CASSGQLNTEAFF. The CDR3 DNA follows: TGTGCCAGCAGCGGACAGTTGAACACTGAAGCTTTCTTT. This rearrangement joins TRBV6-1 to TRBJ1-1; the D gene is possibly TRBD1 (6 bases). This CDR3 has 13 amino acids. Germline CDR1 is MNHNS and CDR2 is SASEGT. The V end lost 6 bases, the J end lost 0 bases, and 8 bases lay between the germline ends.

V gene TRBV27 combines with J gene TRBJ2-7; D tentatively reads TRBD1 or TRBD2 (5 bases each). The germline V gene encodes CDR1 MNHEY and CDR2 SMNVEV (reference sequence). This CDR3 has 13 amino acids. The V end was cut by 2 bases, the J end by 7 bases, with 12 bases between. The DNA for the CDR3 is TGTGCCAGCAGTTTAGAGGGGTCTCGGGAGCAGTACTTC. Translated, it gives CASSLEGSREQYF.

In this sample, this clone turned up once. This chain joins TRBV10-3 and TRBJ2-7; D is possibly TRBD1 (5 bases). Germline CDR1 is ENHRY and CDR2 is SYGVKD. The length of the CDR3 is 12 residues. V dropped 10 bases and J dropped 2 bases, with 12 bases sitting between them. The CDR3 reads CATETVTYEQYF. CDR3 in DNA: TGTGCCACCGAGACAGTGACCTACGAGCAGTACTTC.

The V call is TRBV5-1, the J call TRBJ1-1; 7 positions agree with TRBD1. CDR1 and CDR2 (germline): SGHRS, YFSETQ. The CDR3 runs 14 residues. V shed 5 bases and J 4 bases; nucleotides not matched to a gene: 8. The CDR3: CASSLTGLVTEAFF. CDR3 DNA sequence: TGCGCCAGCAGTTTGACAGGGTTGGTCACTGAAGCTTTCTTT.

V is TRBV13 and J is TRBJ1-3, with D possibly matching TRBD1 (5 bases). Per germline, CDR1 PRHDT and CDR2 FYEKMQ (reference sequence). The CDR3 totals 14 residues. V was pared by 2 bases and J by 2 bases, with 7 bases between. In nucleotides, the CDR3 is TGTGCCAGCAGCTTATCAGGGACTGGAAACACCATATATTTT. Protein product: CASSLSGTGNTIYF.

CDR3 amino acids: CASSLDGGSYGYTF. DNA of the CDR3: TGCGCCAGCAGCTTGGATGGAGGGAGCTATGGCTACACCTTC. The chain employs TRBV5-1 and TRBJ1-2; D is uncertain. The CDR3 is 14 residues long. Deletions cut 0 bases from V and 4 bases from J, with 10 bases between. Germline assignment: CDR1 SGHRS and CDR2 YFSETQ.

As regards this clone: A read error may account for a junction end that differs from germline. The V and J genes are TRBV30 and TRBJ1-3; maybe TRBD1 (5 bases). The germline CDR1 and CDR2 sequences are GTSNPN and SVGIG (reference sequence). The CDR3 is made up of 11 amino acids. The CDR3 spells CAWSVGQSPNF. Written as DNA, the CDR3 is TGTGCCTGGAGTGTCGGACAAAGCCCAAATTTT. Based on the CDR3 plus reference TRBV30 and TRBJ1-3, the full variable domain is SQTIHQWPATLVQPVGSPLSLECTVEGTSNPNLYWYRQAAGRGLQLLFYSVGIGQISSEVPQNLSASRPQDRQFILSSKKLLLSDSGFYLCAWSVGQSPNFGEGSWLTVV.

This clone was observed once. The chain combines TRBV14 with TRBJ2-1; 13 bases line up with TRBD2. The length of the CDR3 is 16 residues. Germline lookup yields CDR1 SGHDN and CDR2 FVKESK. V was pared by 3 bases and J by 12 bases, with 11 bases of the junction left unmatched. CDR3 sequence: CASSHRTSGSGVRQFF. The CDR3 nucleotides are TGTGCCAGCAGCCACCGGACTAGCGGGAGTGGCGTTCGGCAGTTCTTC. The variable domain in full, completed from reference TRBV14 and TRBJ2-1, reads EAGVTQFPSHSVIEKGQTVTLRCDPISGHDNLYWYRRVMGKEIKFLLHFVKESKQDESGMPNNRFLAERTGGTYSTLKVQPAELEDSGVYFCASSHRTSGSGVRQFFGPGTRLTVL.

CDR3 nucleotides: TGTGCCAGCAGTGATATGCGGGGACGTAGCGATGAGCAGTTCTTC. It is translated as CASSDMRGRSDEQFF. The rearrangement links TRBV25-1 to TRBJ2-1; weak D call: TRBD2 (6 bases). This CDR3 spans 15 amino acids. Germline V CDR1 and CDR2: MGHDK, SYGVNS. V lost 3 bases and J 8 bases, leaving 17 bases between the germline ends.

The genes are TRBV2 and TRBJ1-4; 7 bases map to TRBD1. Germline V gives CDR1 SNHLY, CDR2 FYNNEI. CDR3 length: 14 residues. After removal of 8 bases from V and 4 bases from J, the junction contained 7 bases not matched to a gene. CDR3 coding DNA: TGTGCCAGCCGCTACGGGACAGATAATGAAAAACTGTTTTTT. Translated: CASRYGTDNEKLFF.

The rearrangement links TRBV6-5 to TRBJ2-5; TRBD2 agrees at 9 bases. CDR3 length: 15 amino acids. V lost 5 bases and J lost 5; bases outside the gene matches: 9. CDR1 is MNHEY and CDR2 is SVGAGI in the germline V gene. CDR3 sequence: CASSAGGGARETQYF. CDR3 nucleotide sequence: TGTGCCAGCAGTGCCGGCGGGGGGGCACGGGAGACCCAGTACTTC.

The chain combines TRBV5-1 with TRBJ2-3; 7 positions match TRBD2. With V trimmed by 0 bases and J by 5 bases, 9 bases remained unmatched. The CDR3 is made up of 16 amino acids. Germline V gene data show CDR1 as SGHRS and CDR2 as YFSETQ. The CDR3 nucleotides read TGCGCCAGCAGCTTGGCTGGGAGGGCCGGCGGAGATACGCAGTATTTT. Its translation: CASSLAGRAGGDTQYF.

On this clone itself: Other DNA sequences of this sample code for an identical CDR3. The chain's CDR3 is CASSRGSGEQYF. The CDR3 DNA sequence: TGTGCCAGCAGTCGCGGGTCGGGCGAGCAGTACTTC. This chain links TRBV6-5 with TRBJ2-7; D might be TRBD2 (5 bases). Per the germline V gene, CDR1 is MNHEY and CDR2 is SVGAGI. This CDR3 contains 12 residues. The germline V and J ends were trimmed by 5 bases and 6 bases, with 11 bases remaining between them.

This clone is a singleton in its sample. The CDR3: CASSLTSGTTDTQYF. The CDR3 coding sequence is TGCGCCAGCAGCTTGACTAGCGGGACAACAGATACGCAGTATTTT. V usage is TRBV5-1 and J usage is TRBJ2-3, with 10 bases matching TRBD2. Germline lookup yields CDR1 SGHRS and CDR2 YFSETQ. V was pared by 1 base and J by 3 bases, with 2 bases of the junction left unmatched. CDR3 size: 15 residues.

The chain is built from TRBV5-6 and TRBJ2-5; 9 bases agree with TRBD1. Germline trimming cut 6 bases from V and 7 bases from J; bases unmatched to any gene: 10. The CDR3 consists of 14 residues. CDR1 is SGHDT and CDR2 is YYEEEE in the germline V gene. The CDR3 DNA reads as TGTGCCAGCATACAACAGGGGGCGCGAGGGACCCAGTACTTC. Its protein is CASIQQGARGTQYF.

The V call is TRBV28, the J call TRBJ1-2, with a possible D match to TRBD1 (6 bases). This CDR3 region has 16 residues. Trimming pared 6 bases from V and 4 bases from J, leaving 21 bases between. Germline CDR1 reads MDHEN; CDR2 reads SYDVKM. CDR3 sequence reads: CASRPTQTGNVYGYTF. In nucleotides, the CDR3 is TGTGCCAGCAGACCTACTCAAACAGGGAACGTCTATGGCTACACCTTC.

This clone has a handful of counts. The chain couples TRBV7-2 to TRBJ1-6, with D possibly TRBD1 on 6 matching bases. Trimming took off 5 bases at V and 9 bases at J, with 20 bases between the two ends. This CDR3 region has 16 residues. Germline V CDR1 and CDR2: SGHTA, FQGNSA. This CDR3 is CASSERKGVAGSPLHF. CDR3 DNA: TGTGCCAGCAGCGAAAGAAAGGGGGTTGCGGGTTCACCCCTCCACTTT.